The rows below give T cell receptor beta chains drawn from one sample of a study of blood T cell repertoires in COVID-19. Libraries were prepared by immunoSEQ multiplex PCR; TCRdb keeps only in-frame clonotypes and omits some of them. The data contain some 310,000 clones, nearly 90% of them singletons. Sequenced material: peripheral blood. All receptors come from a woman aged 40 to 55 with COVID-19, enrolled during active disease. Each CDR3 is given with its conserved first and last residue. The D gene is left open where the match is weak. Where a row states a size, it is once, few, many or the class of an expanded clone; other rows omit it.

d_call j_call v_call clone_size cdr3_aa cdr3_nt
NA TRBJ2-7 TRBV5-6 NA CASSFGLAPSYEQYF TGTGCCAGCAGCTTCGGTCTAGCTCCCTCCTACGAGCAGTACTTC
NA TRBJ2-1 TRBV13 NA CASRGRRAYNEQFF TGTGCCAGCAGAGGCCGGCGGGCCTACAATGAGCAGTTCTTC
TRBD1 TRBJ2-7 TRBV10-3 NA CAISPTDRGRLDEQYF TGTGCCATCAGTCCAACCGACAGGGGGCGATTGGACGAGCAGTACTTC
TRBD1 TRBJ1-5 TRBV19 NA CASSIDRDRVNQPQHF TGTGCCAGTAGTATAGACCGGGACAGGGTCAATCAGCCCCAGCATTTT
TRBD1 TRBJ1-2 TRBV29-1 NA CSVEQRYRTGQDYGYTF TGCAGCGTTGAACAACGATACAGGACAGGGCAAGACTATGGCTACACCTTC
NA TRBJ1-1 TRBV2 NA CASSGENTEAFF TGTGCCAGCAGTGGAGAGAACACTGAAGCTTTCTTT
NA TRBJ1-2 TRBV3-1/TRBV3-2 few CASSQDVGFYGYTF TGTGCCAGCAGCCAAGATGTCGGTTTCTATGGCTACACCTTC
NA TRBJ1-1 TRBV25-1 NA CASKRNGGTEAFF TGTGCCAGCAAACGTAACGGGGGCACTGAAGCTTTCTTT
NA TRBJ1-6 TRBV30 once CAWSTSDKSPLHF TGTGCCTGGAGTACCTCGGACAAGTCACCCCTCCACTTT
NA TRBJ1-1 TRBV6-5 NA CASSYYGRRTEAFF TGTGCCAGCAGTTACTACGGTCGGAGGACTGAAGCTTTCTTT
NA TRBJ1-5 TRBV7-9 NA CASSFVAGVPQHF TGTGCCAGCAGCTTCGTCGCAGGGGTTCCCCAGCATTTT
NA TRBJ2-7 TRBV4-2 once CASSQVQGSDEQYF TGTGCCAGCAGCCAAGTCCAGGGAAGTGACGAGCAGTACTTC
NA TRBJ1-1 TRBV28 NA CASSLLDTEAFF TGTGCCAGCAGTCTCCTCGACACTGAAGCTTTCTTT
NA TRBJ2-2 TRBV18 NA CASLGARSTGELFF TGTGCCAGCTTGGGGGCGCGTAGCACCGGGGAGCTGTTTTTT
TRBD1 TRBJ1-4 TRBV6-6 NA CASSYPQGAGEKLFF TGTGCCAGCAGTTACCCGCAGGGGGCCGGCGAAAAACTGTTTTTT
NA TRBJ1-1 TRBV6-5 NA CASSYGGATEAFF TGTGCCAGCAGTTACGGGGGGGCCACTGAAGCTTTCTTT
NA TRBJ1-3 TRBV15 NA CATSRAVETPNTIYF TGTGCCACCAGCAGAGCGGTAGAAACCCCAAACACCATATATTTT
NA TRBJ1-2 TRBV28 NA CASSLGGHSAPGGYTF TGTGCCAGCAGTTTAGGGGGACACTCCGCACCTGGGGGCTACACCTTC
TRBD2 TRBJ2-6 TRBV28 NA CASQREAISGANVLTF TGTGCCAGTCAGCGGGAGGCCATCTCTGGGGCCAACGTCCTGACTTTC
NA TRBJ1-2 TRBV7-8 NA CASSLQGGFYGYTF TGTGCCAGCAGCTTACAAGGAGGGTTCTATGGCTACACCTTC
TRBD1 TRBJ2-7 TRBV5-4 NA CASSPGTASSYEQYF TGTGCCAGCAGCCCCGGGACAGCGAGCTCCTACGAGCAGTACTTC
TRBD1 TRBJ2-2 TRBV2 NA CASSNQGANTGELFF TGTGCCAGCTCTAACCAGGGGGCGAACACCGGGGAGCTGTTTTTT
TRBD1 TRBJ1-1 TRBV12-3/TRBV12-4 NA CASSSPTGQAFF TGTGCCAGCAGTTCCCCGACAGGGCAAGCTTTCTTT
TRBD2 TRBJ2-3 TRBV18 NA CASSSGTSGTADTQYF TGTGCCAGCTCATCCGGGACTAGCGGGACGGCAGATACGCAGTATTTT
TRBD1 TRBJ1-2 TRBV6-2/TRBV6-3 once CASSQGANYGYTF TGTGCCAGCAGCCAGGGGGCTAACTATGGCTACACCTTC
TRBD1 TRBJ1-5 TRBV6-6 NA CASSRKPGQGPNQPQHF TGTGCCAGCAGTCGAAAACCGGGACAGGGGCCCAATCAGCCCCAGCATTTT
NA TRBJ2-1 TRBV18 NA CASSPHALEDEQFF TGTGCCAGCTCACCGCATGCGCTTGAAGATGAGCAGTTCTTC
NA TRBJ1-6 TRBV7-9 NA CASSLAQGPNSPLHF TGTGCCAGCAGCTTAGCCCAGGGCCCTAATTCACCCCTCCACTTT
NA TRBJ1-3 TRBV9 NA CASSVGVMGARSGNTIYF TGTGCCAGCAGCGTAGGTGTTATGGGAGCTCGCTCTGGAAACACCATATATTTT
NA TRBJ1-4 TRBV12-3/TRBV12-4 NA CASSLQTNEKLFF TGTGCCAGCAGTTTGCAGACTAATGAAAAACTGTTTTTT
TRBD1 TRBJ1-2 TRBV28 once CASTPAGRGRTNYGYTF TGTGCCAGCACCCCCGCCGGCAGGGGGCGAACGAACTATGGCTACACCTTC
NA TRBJ1-5 TRBV6-2/TRBV6-3 once CASSYNTGQPQHF TGTGCCAGCAGTTACAACACAGGCCAGCCCCAGCATTTT
NA TRBJ1-1 TRBV5-5 NA CASSLVGGNTEAFF TGTGCCAGCAGCTTGGTTGGAGGCAACACTGAAGCTTTCTTT
TRBD1 TRBJ1-2 TRBV6-6 NA CASSHPGGQGYTF TGTGCCAGCAGTCATCCAGGGGGCCAAGGCTACACCTTC
NA TRBJ1-5 TRBV28 NA CASSPVRGGNQPQHF TGTGCCAGCAGTCCCGTCCGGGGAGGCAATCAGCCCCAGCATTTT
TRBD1 TRBJ1-4 TRBV5-1 NA CASSPQGQGGEKLFF TGCGCCAGCAGCCCCCAGGGACAGGGGGGTGAAAAACTGTTTTTT
TRBD1 TRBJ1-5 TRBV19 NA CASRHPDRVRGPQHF TGTGCCAGTAGACACCCGGACAGGGTTCGTGGGCCCCAGCATTTT
NA TRBJ1-5 TRBV3-1/TRBV3-2 NA CASSQGGQIQPQHF TGTGCCAGCAGCCAAGGCGGGCAGATCCAGCCCCAGCATTTT
NA TRBJ2-2 TRBV27 NA CASSKIAHTGELFF TGTGCCAGCAGTAAAATAGCCCACACCGGGGAGCTGTTTTTT
TRBD1 TRBJ2-7 TRBV4-1 NA CASSQDSTGGGYEQYF TGCGCCAGCAGCCAAGATTCGACAGGGGGGGGTTACGAGCAGTACTTC
TRBD2 TRBJ2-1 TRBV5-6 NA CASSLRTSGRASSYNEQFF TGTGCCAGCAGCTTGAGGACTAGCGGGAGGGCTAGCTCCTACAATGAGCAGTTCTTC
NA TRBJ2-6 TRBV24-1 NA CATSDGRDSGANVLTF TGTGCCACCAGTGACGGACGGGACTCTGGGGCCAACGTCCTGACTTTC
TRBD1 TRBJ1-1 TRBV5-4 NA CASSLGQDFSAEAFF TGTGCCAGCAGCCTGGGACAGGACTTTTCTGCTGAAGCTTTCTTT
TRBD1 TRBJ2-7 TRBV2 NA CASSEYGSGTVGREQYF TGTGCCAGCAGTGAATACGGTTCCGGGACAGTTGGGCGCGAGCAGTACTTC
TRBD2 TRBJ2-3 TRBV7-3 NA CASSFLRMVAGAERDTQYF TGTGCCAGCAGCTTCCTACGGATGGTAGCGGGGGCCGAGAGGGATACGCAGTATTTT
TRBD1 TRBJ1-4 TRBV7-2 NA CASSRTGSGEKLFF TGTGCCAGCAGCCGGACAGGGTCCGGAGAAAAACTGTTTTTT